Below are 14 T cell receptor beta chains sequenced from a single sample in a study of technical replicates of blood from several donors. Assay: immunoSEQ multiplex PCR; the TCRdb copy retains only in-frame clones and omits some. The sample has about 14,000 clones; about four fifths are singletons. Sequenced sample: PBMCs. The receptors were gathered from a human donor in good health.

V and J are TRBV5-5 and TRBJ1-2, with a weak D call TRBD1 (5 bases). Germline values: CDR1 SGHKS, CDR2 YYEKEE (reference sequence). There are 14 residues in the CDR3. Trimming shortened V by 0 bases and J by 7 bases, and 13 bases separated the two germline ends. CDR3 bases: TGTGCCAGCAGCTTGGAGGGGCGGCCTAGTGGCTACACCTTC. It specifies CASSLEGRPSGYTF.

The genes are TRBV5-1 and TRBJ1-1, with TRBD1 matching 7 bases. Per the germline V gene, CDR1 is SGHRS and CDR2 is YFSETQ. V trimming: 4 bases; J trimming: 4 bases; junction bases outside the gene matches: 10. The CDR3 contains 15 residues. The CDR3 region has the DNA TGCGCCAGCAGCCCGAAACAGGGGAGCTCCACTGAAGCTTTCTTT. It is translated as CASSPKQGSSTEAFF.

This chain joins TRBV2 and TRBJ2-7, with a possible D match to TRBD1 (6 bases). CDR3 length: 15 amino acids. In germline, CDR1 is SNHLY, CDR2 FYNNEI. The germline V and J ends were trimmed by 4 bases and 7 bases, with 20 bases remaining between them. CDR3 loop: CASSVQGPRLGEQYF. For the CDR3, the DNA is TGTGCCAGCAGTGTCCAGGGGCCCCGCTTGGGGGAGCAGTACTTC.

This clone was counted a few times. The J gene is TRBJ1-2, the V gene TRBV5-1; 8 bases fit TRBD1. The CDR3 extends over 14 amino acids. The ends lost 0 bases at V and 6 bases at J; junction bases unmatched: 4. Germline V CDR1 and CDR2: SGHRS, YFSETQ. The CDR3 DNA follows: TGCGCCAGCAGCTTGGGCGCGACAGGGGATGGCTACACCTTC. This sequence encodes CASSLGATGDGYTF.

This clone is a singleton in its sample. The chain links TRBV10-2 to TRBJ2-7, with D maybe TRBD1 (6 bases). Germline V gene lookup returns CDR1 WSHSY and CDR2 SAAADI. The CDR3 is 12 residues long. Trimming left V 10 bases short and J 2 bases short, with 12 bases between. The CDR3 is CATQGQTYEQYF. For the CDR3, the DNA is TGCGCCACCCAGGGACAAACCTACGAGCAGTACTTC.

CDR3 coding DNA: TGTGCCAGCAGTTCGGGAGGGAGATTGGGCTATGGCTACACCTTC. It codes for CASSSGGRLGYGYTF. The rearrangement joins TRBV28 to TRBJ1-2; D remains ambiguous. The length of the CDR3 is 15 residues. Trimming cost V 4 bases and J 4 bases, with 16 bases left between them. Germline V gene data show CDR1 as MDHEN and CDR2 as SYDVKM.

This clone turned up a few times. The chain combines TRBV14 with TRBJ1-3; D may be TRBD1 (5 bases). From germline, CDR1 is SGHDN and CDR2 FVKESK. V lost 0 bases to trimming and J lost 10 bases, with 10 bases between them. This CDR3 has 13 residues. CDR3 nucleotide sequence: TGTGCCAGCAGCCAAGATCAACGGGGGACCATATATTTT. It is translated as CASSQDQRGTIYF.

This rearrangement joins TRBV30 to TRBJ2-3, with 8 bases lining up with TRBD2. With 0 bases clipped from V and 2 bases from J, the junction kept 4 bases outside the gene matches. The CDR3 has 15 residues. Germline loops: CDR1 GTSNPN, CDR2 SVGIG (reference sequence). The CDR3 nucleotides are TGTGCCTGGAGTGTACCGGGGGGGGTCACAGATACGCAGTATTTT. This sequence encodes CAWSVPGGVTDTQYF.

This chain joins TRBV10-1 and TRBJ2-5; TRBD2 aligns across 8 bases. Germline V gene sequence: CDR1 WNHNN, CDR2 SYGVQD (reference sequence). The CDR3 loop spans 18 amino acids. V shed 3 bases and J 0 bases; nucleotides not matched to a gene: 12. CDR3 DNA sequence: TGCGCCAGCAGTGAACCGACGGTAGCGGGACAATACCAAGAGACCCAGTACTTC. Protein product: CASSEPTVAGQYQETQYF.

The V gene is TRBV29-1, the J gene TRBJ2-1; 9 positions match TRBD1. Germline V gene lookup returns CDR1 SQVTM and CDR2 ANQGSEA. The CDR3 contains 13 residues. V trimming: 7 bases; J trimming: 6 bases; junction bases outside the gene matches: 7. The CDR3 DNA follows: TGCAGCGGTTGGGGACAGGGTTCCAATGAGCAGTTCTTC. The encoded protein is CSGWGQGSNEQFF.

This sequence joins TRBV4-1 and TRBJ2-1, with D possibly TRBD2 on 5 matching bases. The CDR3 is 15 amino acids. Germline lookup yields CDR1 MGHRA and CDR2 YSYEKL. V shed 1 base and J shed 8 bases, with 15 bases lying between them. The CDR3 here is CASSQVGVGSDEQFF. The CDR3 nucleotides read TGCGCCAGCAGCCAAGTGGGTGTGGGGAGCGATGAGCAGTTCTTC.

This clone was seen a few times. The rearrangement links TRBV19 to TRBJ1-5; 8 bases are a match to TRBD1. J gave up 4 bases and V 5 bases, and 7 bases lay outside the gene matches. Germline V CDR1 and CDR2: LNHDA, SQIVND (reference sequence). CDR3 length equals 15 residues. CDR3 coding DNA: TGTGCCAGTAGTTGGGCAGGGGGCATTAATCAGCCCCAGCATTTT. Translating it yields CASSWAGGINQPQHF.

The chain uses TRBV10-2 and TRBJ2-1, with 9 bases that match TRBD2. V gave up 3 bases and J gave up 5 bases; unmatched junction bases: 8. The germline gives CDR1 WSHSY, CDR2 SAAADI. This CDR3 has 16 residues. The CDR3 loop reads CASSDPAGGPHNEQFF. The CDR3 DNA sequence: TGCGCCAGCAGTGACCCGGCGGGAGGGCCCCACAATGAGCAGTTCTTC.

V and J are TRBV14 and TRBJ2-1, with D perhaps matching TRBD1 (5 bases). The CDR3 runs to 19 residues. CDR1 and CDR2 from the germline V gene are SGHDN and FVKESK. Trimming removed 0 bases from V and 0 bases from J, with 18 bases in between. CDR3 residues: CASSQDELGLFSSYNEQFF. The CDR3, as DNA: TGTGCCAGCAGCCAAGATGAGTTGGGGCTTTTCAGCTCCTACAATGAGCAGTTCTTC.